This T cell receptor beta chain was captured by sequencing in a study of vaccination effects on CD4 cells after COVID-19 (dated by TCRdb to the early 2020s). With regard to the full study: Each participant received two doses of an mRNA SARS-CoV-2 vaccine, either BNT162b2 or mRNA-1273. In a couple of convalescent patients, pre-vaccine samples were collected 16 days and one week ahead of the first dose, 142 and 148 days after COVID-19 diagnosis. SARS-CoV-2 spike-specific CD4+ TCR repertoires from before and after mRNA vaccination were compared in COVID-19 convalescent patients and in infection-naive vaccine recipients. Altogether, some 10 COVID-19 convalescent patients and several SARS-CoV-2-naive healthy vaccine recipients made up the full study. The Oncomine TCR Beta short-read assay on an Illumina iSeq 100 was used to sequence cultures from other donors in the study. The research as a whole found: Both infection-induced and vaccine-induced clones contracted markedly at late post-vaccination timepoints, which is consistent with waning T cell responses. For convalescent patients, new clones induced by the vaccine made up most of the post-vaccine spike-reactive repertoire, and these new clones were largely distinct from the clones induced by infection. Only a small number of convalescent patients were included, and no early post-infection timepoints were available, which limited the study.

To identify antigen-specific CD4+ T cell clonotypes by their expansion, the ViraFEST assay first stimulated PBMC with viral peptide pools and then applied TCR sequencing. After roughly 11 days of culture, CD4+ T cells were isolated with the EasySep CD4+ T cell isolation kit. PCR-confirmed SARS-CoV-2 infection had occurred in convalescent patients between March and December 2020, before the Alpha, Beta and Delta variants emerged in the United States. Approximately 2 million PBMC per well were cultured in IMDM with 5% human AB serum, roughly 11 IU/ml IL-2 and gentamicin, plus 10 ug/ml peptides. On days 3 and 7, half of the culture medium was replaced with fresh IL-2-containing medium. Each peptide stimulation condition was cultured in triplicate wells unless otherwise noted. PBMC were separated from whole blood using Ficoll-Paque Plus gradient centrifugation and were then either cryopreserved at -140C or used fresh. The spike proteins of SARS-CoV-2 and of the common cold coronaviruses HCoV-NL63, HCoV-OC43 and HCoV-229E were spanned by overlapping peptide pools. The QIAamp micro DNA kit was used to extract genomic DNA from the cultured CD4+ T cells.

The library was produced with the immunoSEQ multiplex PCR assay. DNA from the CD4+ T cells that had been cultured and isolated underwent TCR beta CDR3 sequencing. The paper's processing steps were these. Non-productive TCR sequences were removed, reads were trimmed to the CDR3 region, and CDR3s of at least 7 amino acids were retained. Antigen-specific clonotypes were identified using the MANAFEST web app by comparison of expansion in peptide wells against reference cultures. Positive clones required FDR<0.05 expansion versus reference and all other wells, odds ratio above 5, and frequency above 0.1% in two replicate wells. A clonotype was called cross-reactive if it was significantly expanded both in SARS-CoV-2 spike wells and in at least one common cold coronavirus spike condition. Levenshtein distance calculated with the stringdist R package was used to assess CDR3 similarity, and unrooted trees were constructed with ape in R 3.6.1. TCRdb stores this immuneACCESS table with in-frame sequences only. Part of the clones is absent; in the studies checked, under half of the shortfall reflects unresolved V genes, and no reason is known for the rest. V and J calls and clone size follow that table, whereas D and trimming were derived from the DNA. For this sample the table gives approximately 24,000 clones, of which 76% were detected only once. The top ten constitute 16% of the sample.

Comments on this clone: The antigen this receptor binds is unknown. The junction departs from the called germline gene at one end, perhaps through a read error.

This TCR was sampled from a human donor who had a prior SARS-CoV-2 infection. The sample was CD4+ T cells from PBMCs cultured with SARS-CoV-2 spike peptides, taken before COVID-19 vaccination. This specimen's cell subset or site label, per the study, means: SARS-CoV-2 spike overlapping peptide pool stimulation.

Here is the DNA: TGTGCTAGCAGCTTGGGGACTAGCGGGGTCTCCGAGCAGTACTTC. The resulting protein is CASSLGTSGVSEQYF. Recombination joined TRBV7-7 with TRBJ2-7, with TRBD2 identical over 13 junction bases. Looking up the germline V gene (reference sequence) yields CDR1 SSHAT and CDR2 FNYEAQ. The CDR3 contains 15 residues, cysteine and phenylalanine counted. Left in the record is the CDR3 DNA by itself, 45 bases read in frame from the first base.